This T cell receptor (beta chain) was documented in a study of blood T cell repertoires in COVID-19. Participant age was roughly 18 to 89 years, and participants resided in about two dozen US areas. TCRdb's copy holds only in-frame clones and misses some; the assay was immunoSEQ multiplex PCR. The repertoire consists of around 250,000 clones, with 70% to 90% occurring once and the leading ten covering 1% to 1.5%. This clone occurred once. Specimen: PBMCs or T cells enriched from blood (not recorded which). The receptor was derived from a woman aged 40 to 50 with acute COVID-19.

CDR3 DNA sequence: TGTGCCAGCAGCTTAGGGCGGGGATGGGAAAAACTGTTTTTT. Translated, it gives CASSLGRGWEKLFF. The chain links TRBV13 to TRBJ1-4; D is undetermined. The length of the CDR3 is 14 residues. Trimming removed 0 bases at V and 8 bases at J, with 10 bases between. Germline assignment: CDR1 PRHDT and CDR2 FYEKMQ (reference sequence).